Following are 18 T cell receptor beta chains from one sample sequenced in a study of shared clonotypes between healthy human individuals. Clones were sequenced by immunoSEQ multiplex PCR, and TCRdb holds only the in-frame ones, with some missing. The sample records roughly 2,000,000 clones, roughly 94% being singletons. Only CD45RO-negative cells positively selected for CCR7 counted as naive CD8 cells, so terminally differentiated effector memory CD45RA+ cells were excluded. The sample consisted of naive CD8+ T cells sorted from blood. Receptors were obtained from a man aged 18 to 30 in good health.

The chain joins TRBV9 to TRBJ2-3; no reliable D call. CDR3 length equals 15 residues. Trimming removed 3 bases from V and 4 bases from J, with 15 bases in between. Per the germline V gene, CDR1 is SGDLS and CDR2 is YYNGEE. Here the CDR3 DNA reads TGTGCCAGCAGCGGTGGATTGGTTACTTCAGATACGCAGTATTTT. Protein sequence: CASSGGLVTSDTQYF. The variable domain in full, with the rest retrieved from reference TRBV9 and TRBJ2-3, is DSGVTQTPKHLITATGQRVTLRCSPRSGDLSVYWYQQSLDQGLQFLIQYYNGEERAKGNILERFSAQQFPDLHSELNLSSLELGDSALYFCASSGGLVTSDTQYFGPGTRLTVL.

V and J are TRBV11-2 and TRBJ2-7, with 10 positions matching TRBD1. The CDR3 runs 17 residues. The V gene's germline CDR1 is SGHAT and CDR2 FQNNGV. V gave up 1 base and J gave up 6 bases; unmatched junction bases: 12. This CDR3 reads CASSLVATGGWGSEQYF. CDR3 DNA sequence: TGTGCCAGCAGCTTAGTCGCGACAGGGGGCTGGGGGAGCGAGCAGTACTTC.

This sequence joins TRBV30 and TRBJ2-2; 9 bases are shared with TRBD2. Germline V lookup: CDR1 GTSNPN, CDR2 SVGIG (reference sequence). V shed 7 bases, J shed 2 bases, and the junction held 5 bases outside the gene matches. The CDR3 is 14 residues long. CDR3 in amino acids: CAFGAGGNTGELFF. CDR3 DNA sequence: TGTGCCTTCGGAGCGGGGGGAAACACCGGGGAGCTGTTTTTT.

This rearrangement joins TRBV6-1 to TRBJ1-1, with D maybe TRBD1 (5 bases). Trimming pared 1 base from V and 11 bases from J, leaving 5 bases between. The germline gives CDR1 MNHNS, CDR2 SASEGT. This CDR3 region has 10 residues. The CDR3 loop is CASSEGGAFF. The DNA for the CDR3 is TGTGCCAGCAGTGAAGGGGGGGCTTTCTTT.

The rearrangement uses TRBV4-1 and TRBJ1-3; D is ambiguous. V lost 1 base to trimming and J lost 8 bases, with 18 bases between them. Germline CDR1 MGHRA, CDR2 YSYEKL. The CDR3 is 16 amino acids. CDR3 sequence reads: CASSQAPGSTLDTIYF. The CDR3 DNA reads TGCGCCAGCAGCCAAGCCCCTGGGTCTACACTAGACACCATATATTTT.

J is TRBJ1-4 and V is TRBV7-8, with a tentative D call TRBD1 (5 bases). Between the trimmed V and J ends, which lost 5 bases and 8 bases, there was a span of 21 bases. This CDR3 comprises 16 residues. Germline CDR1 is SGHVS and CDR2 is FQNEAQ. CDR3 bases: TGTGCCAGCAGCCTGAAGGCAGGGAGTGGGGGAGAAAAACTGTTTTTT. Its translation: CASSLKAGSGGEKLFF.

V gene TRBV7-9 combines with J gene TRBJ2-7, with D tentatively TRBD1 or TRBD2 (6 bases each). V lost 8 bases, J lost 0 bases, and 11 bases lay in between. CDR3 length: 13 residues. Germline values: CDR1 SEHNR, CDR2 FQNEAQ (reference sequence). The CDR3 DNA reads TGTGCCAGCCAAGGGGGGAGCTCCTACGAGCAGTACTTC. This encodes CASQGGSSYEQYF.

This chain uses TRBV7-2 with TRBJ2-1; TRBD2 matches at 14 bases. V was pared by 5 bases and J by 8 bases, with 11 bases of the junction left unmatched. Germline CDR1 is SGHTA and CDR2 is FQGNSA. The CDR3 covers 17 residues. This chain's CDR3 is CASSNPLGLAGVDEQFF. The CDR3 region has the DNA TGTGCCAGCAGCAACCCCCTGGGACTAGCGGGAGTTGATGAGCAGTTCTTC.

This clone is a singleton in its sample. The chain recombines TRBV9 with TRBJ2-7, with D possibly TRBD1 on 6 matching bases. Germline CDR1 reads SGDLS; CDR2 reads YYNGEE. Trimming removed 4 bases from V and 3 bases from J, with 17 bases in between. The CDR3 runs to 15 residues. DNA of the CDR3: TGTGCCAGCAGCCCCCAAACCGGGACAATCTACGAGCAGTACTTC. It codes for CASSPQTGTIYEQYF.

The rearrangement links TRBV6-5 to TRBJ2-1; TRBD2 matches 14 bases. V was clipped by 2 bases and J by 7 bases; unmatched bases: 1. The CDR3 is 15 residues long. Germline CDR1 MNHEY, CDR2 SVGAGI. CDR3 bases: TGTGCCAGCAGTTACGGGACTAGCGGGAGTAATGAGCAGTTCTTC. Protein: CASSYGTSGSNEQFF.

This chain joins TRBV4-1 and TRBJ1-2; TRBD1 is a possible D gene (5 bases). The CDR3 totals 15 residues. The ends were cut back, 3 bases at V and 4 bases at J, with 15 bases in the middle. Germline CDR1 MGHRA, CDR2 YSYEKL. This chain's CDR3 is CASSHPSTDFYGYTF. The CDR3 region has the DNA TGCGCCAGCAGCCATCCCTCGACAGACTTCTATGGCTACACCTTC.

V and J are TRBV6-5 and TRBJ2-1, with D perhaps given as TRBD1 or TRBD2 (5 bases each). This CDR3 contains 12 residues. V was shortened by 1 base and J by 9 bases, with 7 bases between the two germline ends. Germline V gives CDR1 MNHEY, CDR2 SVGAGI. CDR3 in DNA: TGTGCCAGCAGTTACTGGGGGAGTGAGCAGTTCTTC. It translates to CASSYWGSEQFF.

This clone was counted once. This chain connects TRBV6-5 to TRBJ2-3; D is unclear. The CDR3 covers 14 residues. V dropped 6 bases and J dropped 0 bases, with 10 bases sitting between them. Germline CDR1 reads MNHEY; CDR2 reads SVGAGI. This chain's CDR3 is CASSSLPSTDTQYF. The CDR3 coding sequence is TGTGCCAGCAGCTCGTTGCCTAGCACAGATACGCAGTATTTT.

This chain uses TRBV27 with TRBJ2-7; D call uncertain. The CDR3 is made up of 14 amino acids. The V and J ends lost 4 bases and 0 bases respectively, with 10 bases between them. Germline V lookup: CDR1 MNHEY, CDR2 SMNVEV (reference sequence). The DNA for the CDR3 is TGTGCCAGCAGTTCCTACGCTTACTCCTACGAGCAGTACTTC. Translation gives CASSSYAYSYEQYF.

V usage is TRBV30 and J usage is TRBJ2-3; TRBD2 aligns across 7 bases. The junction had 5 bases not matched to a gene; V was cut back by 3 bases and J by 2 bases. Germline V gives CDR1 GTSNPN, CDR2 SVGIG (reference sequence). The CDR3 totals 14 residues. The CDR3 here is CAWSVSGITDTQYF. Here the CDR3 DNA reads TGTGCCTGGAGCGTAAGCGGGATCACAGATACGCAGTATTTT.

The chain joins TRBV30 to TRBJ1-1, with D hard to call. V lost 0 bases, J lost 0 bases, and 8 bases lay in between. The CDR3 consists of 14 residues. Germline CDR1 and CDR2: GTSNPN and SVGIG (reference sequence). The CDR3: CAWSVRGMNTEAFF. CDR3 in DNA: TGTGCCTGGAGTGTCCGGGGAATGAACACTGAAGCTTTCTTT.

The rearrangement links TRBV7-8 to TRBJ2-3; maybe TRBD2 (5 bases). This CDR3 spans 15 amino acids. Between the trimmed V and J ends, which lost 1 base and 5 bases, there was a span of 13 bases. The V gene's germline CDR1 is SGHVS and CDR2 FQNEAQ. This CDR3 reads CASSLELGGLDTQYF. CDR3 bases: TGTGCCAGCAGCTTAGAACTAGGCGGTCTAGATACGCAGTATTTT.

The chain recombines TRBV6-5 with TRBJ1-6, with D tentatively TRBD1 (5 bases). Between the trimmed V and J ends, which lost 3 bases and 8 bases, there was a span of 11 bases. There are 14 residues in the CDR3. Germline V gives CDR1 MNHEY, CDR2 SVGAGI. CDR3 in amino acids: CASSYDSTYSPLHF. The CDR3 coding sequence is TGTGCCAGCAGTTATGACAGTACGTATTCACCCCTCCACTTT.